Listed here are 2 T cell receptor beta chains from one sample, sequenced in a study. Using its own MiXCR run on the RT-PCR reads, TCRdb lists one record per CDR3 protein. The sample holds hundreds of thousands of distinct CDR3 sequences, over 12% seen once. Sequences were obtained from memory CD4+ T cells from blood. The receptors were gathered from a female donor in good health, serving as a healthy control.

This clonotype appeared a few times. J is TRBJ1-2 and V is TRBV7-6; TRBD1 might be the D (6 bases). Germline CDR1 SGHVS, CDR2 FNYEAQ. The CDR3 length is 17 residues. The V end was cut by 2 bases, the J end by 1 base, with 17 bases between. CDR3: CASSLIQGVDSNYGYTF. DNA of the CDR3: TGTGCCAGCAGCTTAATACAGGGAGTCGATAGTAACTATGGCTACACCTTC.

In this sample, this clonotype turned up a few times. The chain employs TRBV20-1 and TRBJ2-1, with D uncertain. This CDR3 is built from 11 residues. The ends were cut back, 5 bases at V and 10 bases at J, with 12 bases in the middle. From germline, CDR1 is DFQATT and CDR2 SNEGSKA (reference sequence). CDR3 region: CSADRSREQFF. The CDR3 DNA reads as TGCAGTGCTGACCGGTCGCGGGAGCAGTTCTTC.